This T cell receptor (beta chain) is drawn from a study of technical replicates of blood from several donors. Profiling relied on immunoSEQ multiplex PCR, and the TCRdb table lists in-frame clones only, not all of them. The sample yields 45,000 to 60,000 clones, approximately 94% seen once. V trimming: 1 base; J trimming: 0 bases; junction bases outside the gene matches: 6. Germline CDR1 LGHNA, CDR2 YSLEER. The CDR3 has 18 residues. The sequence was collected from a human donor in good health. Some clones in this sample may be carry-over from other donors' samples. Sequencing was carried out using PBMCs. This chain connects TRBV4-3 to TRBJ2-3; 11 bases align to TRBD2. CDR3 sequence (DNA): TGCGCCAGCAGCCAAGCGGGACTAGCGGACCTTAGCACAGATACGCAGTATTTT. This translates into CASSQAGLADLSTDTQYF.